The clone carrying this T cell receptor (beta chain) was seen many times. Its antigen is unknown. This record comes from a study of spatial heterogeneity in lung cancer. CDR1 MNHEY and CDR2 SVGEGT come from the germline V gene. V gave up 7 bases and J gave up 2 bases, with 15 bases separating them. The CDR3 has 15 amino acids. Time point here: sample taken at primary tumor resection. Donation came from roughly 72 patients with untreated early-stage non-small cell lung cancer. General observations from the study: Intratumoral expanded alpha and beta TCR counts were found to track tumor mutation counts.

TCRdb re-called the 5' RACE reads through MiXCR, storing one row per CDR3 protein. Of about 5,300 distinct CDR3 sequences listed, less than 9.5% were seen once; the top ten hold 45%. Here the sequenced sample was lung tumor tissue, taken at surgery. V usage is TRBV6-2 or TRBV6-3 and J usage is TRBJ1-5; perhaps TRBD1 as D (6 bases). The source is a male donor with early-stage non-small cell lung cancer. CDR3 nucleotide sequence: TGTGCCAGCACGGGAAGAGGGGGAGGCAATCAGCCCCAGCATTTT. Translated, it gives CASTGRGGGNQPQHF.